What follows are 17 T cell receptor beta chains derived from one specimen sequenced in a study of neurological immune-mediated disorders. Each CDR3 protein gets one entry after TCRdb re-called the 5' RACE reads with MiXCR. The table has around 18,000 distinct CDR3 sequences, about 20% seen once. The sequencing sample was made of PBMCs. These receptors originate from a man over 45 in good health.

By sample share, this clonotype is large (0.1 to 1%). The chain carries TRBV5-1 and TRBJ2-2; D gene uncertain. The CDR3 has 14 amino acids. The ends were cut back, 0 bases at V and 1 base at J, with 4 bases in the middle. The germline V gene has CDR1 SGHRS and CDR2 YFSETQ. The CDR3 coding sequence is TGCGCCAGCAGCTTGGGGGTGAACACCGGGGAGCTGTTTTTT. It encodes CASSLGVNTGELFF.

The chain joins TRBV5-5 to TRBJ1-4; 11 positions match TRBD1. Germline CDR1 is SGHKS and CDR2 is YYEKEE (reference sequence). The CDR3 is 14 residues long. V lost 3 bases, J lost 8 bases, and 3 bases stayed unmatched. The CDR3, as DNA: TGTGCCAGCAGCTGGGGACAGGGGGGCGAAAAACTGTTTTTT. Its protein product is CASSWGQGGEKLFF.

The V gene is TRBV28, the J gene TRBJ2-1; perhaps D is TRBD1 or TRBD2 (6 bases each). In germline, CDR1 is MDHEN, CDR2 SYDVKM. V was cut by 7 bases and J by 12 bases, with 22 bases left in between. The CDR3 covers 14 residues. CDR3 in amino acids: CASTKAGGLRAQFF. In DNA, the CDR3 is TGTGCCAGCACCAAAGCCGGGGGCCTGCGTGCGCAGTTCTTC.

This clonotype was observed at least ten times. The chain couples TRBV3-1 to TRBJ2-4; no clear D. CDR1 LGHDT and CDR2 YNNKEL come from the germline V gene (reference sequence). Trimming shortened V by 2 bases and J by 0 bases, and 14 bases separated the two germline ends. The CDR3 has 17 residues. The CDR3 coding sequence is TGTGCCAGCAGCCAATATAAAGAGCGATTAGCCAAAAACATTCAGTACTTC. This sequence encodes CASSQYKERLAKNIQYF.

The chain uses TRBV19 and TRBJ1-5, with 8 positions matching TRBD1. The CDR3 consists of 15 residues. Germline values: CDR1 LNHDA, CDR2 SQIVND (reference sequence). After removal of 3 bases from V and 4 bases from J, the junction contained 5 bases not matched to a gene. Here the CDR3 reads CASSIAGQVNQPQHF. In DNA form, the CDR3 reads TGTGCCAGTAGTATCGCGGGACAGGTGAATCAGCCCCAGCATTTT.

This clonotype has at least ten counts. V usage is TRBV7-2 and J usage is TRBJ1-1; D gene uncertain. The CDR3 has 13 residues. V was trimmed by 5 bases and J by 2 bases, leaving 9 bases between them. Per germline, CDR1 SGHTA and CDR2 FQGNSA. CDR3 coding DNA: TGTGCCAGCAGCGTTAGACATAACACTGAAGCTTTCTTT. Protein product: CASSVRHNTEAFF.

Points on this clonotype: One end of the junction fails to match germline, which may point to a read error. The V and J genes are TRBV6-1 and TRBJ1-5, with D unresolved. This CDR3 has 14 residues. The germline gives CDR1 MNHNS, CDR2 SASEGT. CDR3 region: CASSEAIGSQPKHF. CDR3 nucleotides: TGTGCAAGCAGTGAAGCGATCGGCAGTCAGCCCAAGCATTTT.

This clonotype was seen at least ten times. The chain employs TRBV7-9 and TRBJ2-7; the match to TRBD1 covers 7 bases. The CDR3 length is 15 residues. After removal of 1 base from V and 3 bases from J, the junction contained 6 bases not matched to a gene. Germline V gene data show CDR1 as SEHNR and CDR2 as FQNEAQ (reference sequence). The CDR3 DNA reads TGTGCCAGCAGCTTAGGGTCTCAGGGGGACTACGAGCAGTACTTC. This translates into CASSLGSQGDYEQYF.

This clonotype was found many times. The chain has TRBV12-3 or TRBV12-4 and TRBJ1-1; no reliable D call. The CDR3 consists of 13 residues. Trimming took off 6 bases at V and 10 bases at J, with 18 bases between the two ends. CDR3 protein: CASSPTDSRGAFF. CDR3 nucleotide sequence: TGTGCCAGCAGCCCCACGGACTCACGAGGAGCTTTCTTT.

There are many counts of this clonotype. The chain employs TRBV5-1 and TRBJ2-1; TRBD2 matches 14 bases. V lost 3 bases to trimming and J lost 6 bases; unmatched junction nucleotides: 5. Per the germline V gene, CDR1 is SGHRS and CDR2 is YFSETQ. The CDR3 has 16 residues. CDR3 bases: TGCGCCAGCAGCTACAGGGGACTAGCGGGAGTCAATGAGCAGTTCTTC. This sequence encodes CASSYRGLAGVNEQFF.

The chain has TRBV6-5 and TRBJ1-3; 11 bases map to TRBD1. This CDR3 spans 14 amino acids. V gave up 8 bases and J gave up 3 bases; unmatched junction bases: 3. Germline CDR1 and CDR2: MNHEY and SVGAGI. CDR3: CASGQGAIGNTIYF. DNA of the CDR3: TGTGCCAGCGGACAGGGGGCAATTGGAAACACCATATATTTT.

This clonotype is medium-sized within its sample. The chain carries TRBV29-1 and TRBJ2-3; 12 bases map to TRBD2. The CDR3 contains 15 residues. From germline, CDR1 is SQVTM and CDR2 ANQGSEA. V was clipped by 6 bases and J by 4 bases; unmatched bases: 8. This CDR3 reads CSVNPLAGGPDTQYF. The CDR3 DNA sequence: TGCAGCGTGAACCCACTAGCGGGAGGACCAGATACGCAGTATTTT.

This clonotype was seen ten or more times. CDR3 in DNA: TGTGCCAGCAGCTTCAACGTAGCCTACGAGCAGTACTTC. It translates to CASSFNVAYEQYF. The chain carries TRBV7-6 and TRBJ2-7; no definite D call. This CDR3 contains 13 residues. Trimming left V 3 bases short and J 2 bases short, with 8 bases between. CDR1 and CDR2 (germline): SGHVS, FNYEAQ.

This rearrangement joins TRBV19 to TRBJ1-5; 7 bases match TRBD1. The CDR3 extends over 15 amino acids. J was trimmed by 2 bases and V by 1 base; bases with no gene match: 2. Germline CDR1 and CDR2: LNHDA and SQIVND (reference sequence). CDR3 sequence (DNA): TGTGCCAGTAGTATAGGAGGGACAGGCAATCAGCCCCAGCATTTT. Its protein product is CASSIGGTGNQPQHF.

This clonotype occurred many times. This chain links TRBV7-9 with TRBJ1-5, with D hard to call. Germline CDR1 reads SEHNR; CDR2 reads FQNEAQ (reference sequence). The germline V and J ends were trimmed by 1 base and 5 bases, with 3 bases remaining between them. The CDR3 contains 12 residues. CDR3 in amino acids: CASSLGDQPQHF. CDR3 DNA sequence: TGTGCCAGCAGCTTAGGCGATCAGCCCCAGCATTTT.

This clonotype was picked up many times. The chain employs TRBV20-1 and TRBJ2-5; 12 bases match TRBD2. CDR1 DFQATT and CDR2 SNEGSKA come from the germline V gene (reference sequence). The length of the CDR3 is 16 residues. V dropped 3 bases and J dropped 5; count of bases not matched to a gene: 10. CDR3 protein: CSARPTLAGGWETQYF. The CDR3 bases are TGCAGTGCTAGGCCTACACTAGCGGGAGGATGGGAGACCCAGTACTTC.

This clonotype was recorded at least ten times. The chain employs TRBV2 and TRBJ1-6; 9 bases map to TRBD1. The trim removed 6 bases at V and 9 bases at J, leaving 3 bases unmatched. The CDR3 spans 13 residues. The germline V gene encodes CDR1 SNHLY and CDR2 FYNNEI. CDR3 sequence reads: CASSGQGSSPLHF. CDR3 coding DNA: TGTGCCAGCAGCGGACAGGGGAGTTCACCCCTCCACTTT.